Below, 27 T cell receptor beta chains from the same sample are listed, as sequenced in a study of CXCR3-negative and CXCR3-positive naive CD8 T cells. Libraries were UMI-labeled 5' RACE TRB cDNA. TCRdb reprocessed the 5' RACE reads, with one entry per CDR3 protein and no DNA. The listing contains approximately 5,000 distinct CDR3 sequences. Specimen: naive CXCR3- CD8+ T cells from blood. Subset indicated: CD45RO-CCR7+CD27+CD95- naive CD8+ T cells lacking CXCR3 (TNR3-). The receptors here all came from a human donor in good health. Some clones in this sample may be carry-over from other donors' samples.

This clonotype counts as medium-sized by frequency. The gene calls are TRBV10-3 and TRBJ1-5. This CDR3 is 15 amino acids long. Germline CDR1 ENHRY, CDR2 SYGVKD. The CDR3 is CAIRDSPHSNQPQHF.

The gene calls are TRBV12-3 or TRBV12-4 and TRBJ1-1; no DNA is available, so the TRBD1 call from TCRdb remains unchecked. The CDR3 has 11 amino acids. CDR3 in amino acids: CASSTGLGAFF.

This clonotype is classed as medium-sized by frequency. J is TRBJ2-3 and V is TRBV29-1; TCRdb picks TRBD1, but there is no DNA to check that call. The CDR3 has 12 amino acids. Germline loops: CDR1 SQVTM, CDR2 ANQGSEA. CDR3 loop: CSFTTGPDTQYF.

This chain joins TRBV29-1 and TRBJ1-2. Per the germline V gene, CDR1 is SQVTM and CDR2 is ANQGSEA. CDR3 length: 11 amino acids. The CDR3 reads CSVEGNYGYTF.

CDR3 protein: CASSQGNEQYF. The V gene is TRBV3-1, the J gene TRBJ2-7. CDR1 LGHDT and CDR2 YNNKEL come from the germline V gene (reference sequence). The CDR3 sequence is 11 residues long.

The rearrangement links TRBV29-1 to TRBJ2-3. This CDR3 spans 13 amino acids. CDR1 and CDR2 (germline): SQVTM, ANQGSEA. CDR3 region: CSVEGTSADTQYF.

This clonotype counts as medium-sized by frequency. This CDR3 is CSVEDPGIGAGEQFF. The chain uses TRBV29-1 and TRBJ2-1. Germline assignment: CDR1 SQVTM and CDR2 ANQGSEA. This CDR3 is built from 15 residues.

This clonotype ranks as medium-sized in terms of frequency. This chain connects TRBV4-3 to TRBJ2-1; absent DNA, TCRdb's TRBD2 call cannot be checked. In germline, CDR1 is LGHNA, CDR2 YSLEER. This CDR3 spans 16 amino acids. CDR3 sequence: CASSQDPPSSYNEQFF.

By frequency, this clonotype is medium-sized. Here the CDR3 reads CASSVTGVYGYTF. The chain is built from TRBV2 and TRBJ1-2; TCRdb reports TRBD1, a call that lacks DNA to check it against. Per the germline V gene, CDR1 is SNHLY and CDR2 is FYNNEI. The CDR3 runs to 13 residues.

CDR3 region: CASSQEGAVSYNEQFF. The J gene is TRBJ2-1, the V gene TRBV4-3. This CDR3 has 16 residues. Germline V gene lookup returns CDR1 LGHNA and CDR2 YSLEER.

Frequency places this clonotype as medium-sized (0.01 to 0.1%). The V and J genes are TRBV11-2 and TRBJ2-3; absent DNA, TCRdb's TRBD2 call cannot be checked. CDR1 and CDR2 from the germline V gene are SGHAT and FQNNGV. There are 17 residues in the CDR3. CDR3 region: CASSLVPSGSSPDTQYF. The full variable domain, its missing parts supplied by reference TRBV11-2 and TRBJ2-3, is EAGVAQSPRYKIIEKRQSVAFWCNPISGHATLYWYQQILGQGPKLLIQFQNNGVVDDSQLPKDRFSAERLKGVDSTLKIQPAKLEDSAVYLCASSLVPSGSSPDTQYFGPGTRLTVL.

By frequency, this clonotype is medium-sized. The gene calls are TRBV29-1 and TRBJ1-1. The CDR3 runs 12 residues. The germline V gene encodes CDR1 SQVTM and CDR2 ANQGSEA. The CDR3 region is CSVLWGGTEAFF.

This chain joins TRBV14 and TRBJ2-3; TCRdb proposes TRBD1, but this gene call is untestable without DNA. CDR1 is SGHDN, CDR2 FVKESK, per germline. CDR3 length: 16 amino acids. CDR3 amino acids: CASSQPGQYSGDTQYF.

This chain's CDR3 is CASSLRTNTEAFF. The chain carries TRBV5-1 and TRBJ1-1. This CDR3 is built from 13 residues. Germline V CDR1 and CDR2: SGHRS, YFSETQ.

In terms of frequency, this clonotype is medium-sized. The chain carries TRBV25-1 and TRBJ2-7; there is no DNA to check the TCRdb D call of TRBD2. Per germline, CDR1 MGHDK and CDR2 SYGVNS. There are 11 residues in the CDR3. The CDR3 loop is CVSSGAYEQYF.

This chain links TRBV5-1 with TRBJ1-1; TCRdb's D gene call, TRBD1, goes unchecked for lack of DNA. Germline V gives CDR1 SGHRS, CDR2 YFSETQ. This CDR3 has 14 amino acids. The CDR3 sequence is CASAPGHPNTEAFF.

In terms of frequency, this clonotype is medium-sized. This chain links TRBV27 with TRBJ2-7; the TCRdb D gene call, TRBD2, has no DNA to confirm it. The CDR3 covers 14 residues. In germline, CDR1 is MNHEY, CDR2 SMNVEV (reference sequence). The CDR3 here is CASSLQRVAYEQYF.

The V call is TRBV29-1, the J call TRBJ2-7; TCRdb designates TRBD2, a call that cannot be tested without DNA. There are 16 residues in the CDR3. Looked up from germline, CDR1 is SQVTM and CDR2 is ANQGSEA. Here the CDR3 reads CSVEIRREGRPYEQYF.

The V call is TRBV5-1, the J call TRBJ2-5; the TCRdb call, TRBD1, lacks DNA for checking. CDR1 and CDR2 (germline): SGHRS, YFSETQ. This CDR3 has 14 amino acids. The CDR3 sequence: CASSLATGLETQYF.

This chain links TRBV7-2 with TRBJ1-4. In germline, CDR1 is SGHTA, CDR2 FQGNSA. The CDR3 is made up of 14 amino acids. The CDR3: CASSRTPPNEKLFF.

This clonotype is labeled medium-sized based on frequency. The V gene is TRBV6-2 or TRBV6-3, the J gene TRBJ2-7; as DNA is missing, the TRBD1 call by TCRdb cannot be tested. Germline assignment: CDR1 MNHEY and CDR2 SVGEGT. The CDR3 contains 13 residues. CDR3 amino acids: CASTGRKIYEQYF.

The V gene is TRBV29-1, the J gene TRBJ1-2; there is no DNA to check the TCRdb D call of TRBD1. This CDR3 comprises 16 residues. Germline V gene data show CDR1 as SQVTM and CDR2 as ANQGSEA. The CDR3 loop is CSVEASGTGYGYGYTF.

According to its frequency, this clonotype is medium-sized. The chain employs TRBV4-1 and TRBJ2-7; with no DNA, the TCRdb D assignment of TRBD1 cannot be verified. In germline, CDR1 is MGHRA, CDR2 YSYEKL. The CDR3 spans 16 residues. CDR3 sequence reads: CASSPFRTGGVYEQYF.

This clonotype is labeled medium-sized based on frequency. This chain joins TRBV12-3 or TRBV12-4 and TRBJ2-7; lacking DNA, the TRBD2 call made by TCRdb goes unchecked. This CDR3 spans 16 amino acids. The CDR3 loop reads CASSPTLAASSYEQYF.

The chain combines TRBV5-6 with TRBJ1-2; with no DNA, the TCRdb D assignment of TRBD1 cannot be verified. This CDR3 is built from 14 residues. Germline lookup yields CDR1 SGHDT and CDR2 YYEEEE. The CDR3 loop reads CASSSQGSNYGYTF.

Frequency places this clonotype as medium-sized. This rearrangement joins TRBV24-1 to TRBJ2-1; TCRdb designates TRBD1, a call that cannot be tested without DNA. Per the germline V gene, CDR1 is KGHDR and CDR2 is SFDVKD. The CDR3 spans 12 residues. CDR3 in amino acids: CATSDLGTEQFF.

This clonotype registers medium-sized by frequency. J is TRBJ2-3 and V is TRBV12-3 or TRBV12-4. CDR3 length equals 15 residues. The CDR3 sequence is CASARIGKGTDTQYF.